The 27 T cell receptor delta chains in this list originate from one sample, sequenced in a study of gamma-delta chains in newborns, infants, children. TCRdb redid the clone calls on the reads with CATT. The repertoire holds about 2,500 delta-chain clones, with roughly 9.6% as singletons. Material: blood. The receptors come from a child who was a newborn, infant or young child, either healthy, febrile or measles-vaccinated (not recorded which).

Concerning this clone: A much larger clone lies a single base off, so this may be a read error. This chain joins TRDV2 and TRDJ3, with 10 bases aligning to TRDD3. Germline V CDR1 and CDR2: GEAIGNYY, EKD. The CDR3 is 21 residues long. V lost 0 bases to trimming and J lost 0 bases; unmatched junction nucleotides: 10. CDR3 residues: CACDTVETGGSSSWDTRQMFF. DNA of the CDR3: TGTGCCTGTGACACCGTTGAGACTGGGGGATCCAGCTCCTGGGACACCCGACAGATGTTTTTC.

To note about this clone: The sample has other DNA sequences that encode this CDR3 too. This chain joins TRDV2 and TRDJ3, with TRDD3 identical over 10 bases. This CDR3 has 19 residues. Looked up from germline, CDR1 is GEAIGNYY and CDR2 is EKD. The V segment lost 9 bases and the J segment 0 bases; nucleotides outside the gene matches: 13. The DNA of the CDR3 is TGTGCCACCGTACTGGGGGATCCCTATAGCTCCTGGGACACCCGACAGATGTTTTTC. Protein sequence: CATVLGDPYSSWDTRQMFF.

By proportion, this clone is medium-sized (0.01 to 0.1%). The chain has TRDV1 and TRDJ1, with 8 positions matching TRDD2. V trimming: 2 bases; J trimming: 3 bases; junction bases outside the gene matches: 23. CDR3 length: 21 amino acids. Germline V gene lookup returns CDR1 TSWWSYY and CDR2 QGS. CDR3 nucleotide sequence: TGTGCTCTTGGGGAATCTACTTCCTACCCCCTACTGCCGGGGGGAGCCGATAAACTCATCTTT. As protein: CALGESTSYPLLPGGADKLIF.

Concerning this clone: This may stem from a read error, because a much larger clone lies one nucleotide away. Other nucleotide sequences from this sample produce the same CDR3. The chain carries TRDV2 and TRDJ3; 13 positions match TRDD3. The CDR3 is 23 residues long. Germline V gives CDR1 GEAIGNYY, CDR2 EKD. CDR3 protein: CACDTVSTGGYGLSSWDTRQMFF. The CDR3 DNA reads TGCGCCTGTGACACCGTGAGTACTGGGGGATACGGCCTAAGCTCCTGGGACACCCGACAGATGTTTTTC.

For this clone: Other nucleotide sequences in the sample specify the same CDR3. The chain couples TRDV1 to TRDJ1; D is perhaps TRDD2 (6 bases). V lost 1 base and J 2 bases, leaving 41 bases between the germline ends. Germline V gene data show CDR1 as TSWWSYY and CDR2 as QGS. This CDR3 spans 25 amino acids. The CDR3 nucleotides are TGTGCTCTTGGGGAACCCAAGGCCTTCCGCGCGCGCCCGCCAACCCCAGACCCTAGAACCGATAAACTCATCTTT. The encoded protein is CALGEPKAFRARPPTPDPRTDKLIF.

With regard to this clone: The listed TCRdb protein conflicts with the DNA translation at residue 17, and the protein shown is translated directly from the DNA. V and J are TRDV1 and TRDJ1; D is possibly TRDD3 (6 bases). CDR3 length: 18 residues. Looked up from germline, CDR1 is TSWWSYY and CDR2 is QGS. The CDR3: CALVRPTLYWVYTDKLTF. The CDR3 DNA sequence: TGTGCTCTTGTACGACCTACTCTTTACTGGGTGTACACCGATAAACTCACCTTT.

This sequence joins TRDV1 and TRDJ1, with a possible D match to TRDD2 (8 bases). Germline CDR1 reads TSWWSYY; CDR2 reads QGS. Trimming removed 5 bases at V and 3 bases at J, with 37 bases between. The CDR3 has 22 amino acids. CDR3 protein: CALGTKGTSYPVGIKSSDKLIF. The CDR3 DNA reads TGTGCTCTTGGGACCAAGGGGACTTCCTACCCCGTGGGGATAAAGTCGTCCGATAAACTCATCTTT.

By share, this clone counts as medium-sized. This rearrangement joins TRDV2 to TRDJ3; 8 bases line up with TRDD3. Trimming cost V 0 bases and J 0 bases; bases outside gene matches: 6. The germline CDR1 and CDR2 sequences are GEAIGNYY and EKD. The CDR3 has 19 residues. CDR3 nucleotides: TGTGCCTGTGACACCGTACTGGGGGCCCACTCCTGGGACACCCGACAGATGTTTTTC. The encoded protein is CACDTVLGAHSWDTRQMFF.

Only a few counts were recorded for this clone. A read error likely explains why the TCRdb protein, taken from a much larger clone, differs from this DNA's translation at residue 16; the protein shown is translated from the DNA. The rearrangement uses TRDV2 and TRDJ1, with 12 bases aligning to TRDD3. This CDR3 has 18 amino acids. Germline CDR1 is GEAIGNYY and CDR2 is EKD. The CDR3 DNA follows: TGTGCCTGTGACCCCCTAGGACTGGGGGATACCATCACCGATAAACCCATCTTT. This codes for CACDPLGLGDTITDKPIF.

Judged by abundance, this clone is large. The chain carries TRDV2 and TRDJ3; 13 positions agree with TRDD3. Germline trimming cut 2 bases from V and 2 bases from J; bases unmatched to any gene: 2. Per the germline V gene, CDR1 is GEAIGNYY and CDR2 is EKD. The length of the CDR3 is 18 residues. CDR3 bases: TGTGCCTGTGACAAACTGGGGGATACGACCTGGGACACCCGACAGATGTTTTTC. Its translation is CACDKLGDTTWDTRQMFF.

Turning to this clone: TCRdb's protein does not match the DNA translation at residue 11; the protein provided is translated from the DNA. The V gene is TRDV3, the J gene TRDJ1; 8 bases map to TRDD3. Germline V gene data show CDR1 as TVYSNPD and CDR2 as GDNSRS (reference sequence). The V gene end was trimmed by 4 bases and the J gene end by 3 bases; junction bases not matched to a gene: 28. The CDR3 is 20 amino acids. CDR3 DNA: TGTGCCTCTTTTCCCCTGTCTGCACGTCACTGGGATACGAGGGCCGATAAACTCATCTTT. The encoded protein is CASFPLSARHWDTRADKLIF.

As for this clone: The amino acid sequence in TCRdb belongs to a much larger clone and departs from this DNA's translation at residue 3, likely a sequencing read error; the sequence shown is translated from the DNA. The genes are TRDV2 and TRDJ2; the match to TRDD3 covers 9 bases. The germline V gene encodes CDR1 GEAIGNYY and CDR2 EKD. The CDR3 totals 15 residues. The CDR3 here is CARDALGDQTAQLFF. The CDR3 nucleotides are TGTGCCCGTGACGCGCTGGGGGATCAGACAGCACAACTCTTCTTT.

This clone was seen a handful of times. It differs at one base from a far larger clone, so likely a read error. Other DNA sequences in this sample translate to the same CDR3. The chain links TRDV2 to TRDJ1; TRDD3 might be the D (5 bases). CDR3 length: 14 amino acids. The germline gives CDR1 GEAIGNYY, CDR2 EKD. V dropped 1 base and J dropped 7 bases, with 15 bases sitting between them. CDR3 nucleotides: TGTGCCTGTGACACGGGGGGCCGTGAGGGTAAACTCATCTTT. It translates to CACDTGGREGKLIF.

This clone is labeled medium-sized. This specimen includes other DNA sequences encoding the same CDR3. V is TRDV1 and J is TRDJ1; the match to TRDD3 covers 9 bases. The CDR3 covers 17 residues. V shed 3 bases and J 0 bases; nucleotides not matched to a gene: 8. CDR1 is TSWWSYY, CDR2 QGS, per germline. CDR3 in amino acids: CALGEPWGIDYTDKLIF. Written as DNA, the CDR3 is TGTGCTCTTGGGGAGCCCTGGGGGATCGATTACACCGATAAACTCATCTTT.

The gene calls are TRDV1 and TRDJ1; 7 nucleotides line up with TRDD3. The CDR3 covers 24 residues. Trimming took 0 bases from V and 2 from J; bases not matched to a gene: 30. Per germline, CDR1 TSWWSYY and CDR2 QGS. The DNA for the CDR3 is TGTGCTCTTGGGGAACTTCGAACCTACCGTATGGGGATAAAGGGGAAAGAAGGGACCGATAAACTCATCTTT. Translating it yields CALGELRTYRMGIKGKEGTDKLIF.

This clone was counted only a few times. A read error is the likely source, as a far larger clone sits one nucleotide away. This specimen includes other DNA sequences encoding the same CDR3. The chain has TRDV2 and TRDJ2; either TRDD2 or TRDD3 may fit D (6 bases each). V was trimmed by 0 bases and J by 8 bases, leaving 15 bases between them. Germline V gene lookup returns CDR1 GEAIGNYY and CDR2 EKD. The CDR3 is made up of 15 amino acids. The CDR3 coding sequence is TGTGCCTGTGACACCTGGGGGTCTCCTACGGCACAACTCTTCTTT. Translation gives CACDTWGSPTAQLFF.

This clone is deemed medium-sized (0.01 to 0.1%). Other DNA sequences in the same sample also yield this CDR3. Here the CDR3 DNA reads TGTGCCTGTGACACCCTCCAGCGGGTGTACACCGATAAACTCATCTTT. Protein: CACDTLQRVYTDKLIF. The rearrangement links TRDV2 to TRDJ1; D unresolved. Trimming took off 0 bases at V and 0 bases at J, with 13 bases between the two ends. This CDR3 has 16 residues. Germline loops: CDR1 GEAIGNYY, CDR2 EKD.

The table lists this clone with a few counts. The protein recorded in TCRdb matches a much larger clone and deviates from this DNA's translation at residue 4, suggesting a read error; the protein here is obtained by translating the DNA. The gene calls are TRDV2 and TRDJ3; 11 bases line up with TRDD3. Germline loops: CDR1 GEAIGNYY, CDR2 EKD. This CDR3 spans 20 amino acids. CDR3 in amino acids: CACATLLLGDSSWDTRQMFF. The DNA for the CDR3 is TGTGCCTGTGCCACCTTGCTACTGGGGGATAGCTCCTGGGACACCCGACAGATGTTTTTC.

The table lists this clone with a few counts. The rearrangement links TRDV1 to TRDJ1; no clear D. The CDR3 covers 18 residues. V gave up 4 bases and J gave up 1 base, with 22 bases separating them. Germline V lookup: CDR1 TSWWSYY, CDR2 QGS. The CDR3 sequence is CALGVFPSERAATDKLIF. CDR3 DNA sequence: TGTGCTCTTGGGGTTTTCCCATCAGAAAGGGCTGCCACCGATAAACTCATCTTT.

By share, this clone counts as large. This sequence joins TRDV2 and TRDJ3; 8 positions agree with TRDD3. The CDR3 runs to 18 residues. J was trimmed by 1 base and V by 1 base; bases with no gene match: 5. Germline CDR1 GEAIGNYY, CDR2 EKD. CDR3 in amino acids: CACDTLGAVSWDTRQMFF. For the CDR3, the DNA is TGTGCCTGTGACACACTGGGGGCTGTGTCCTGGGACACCCGACAGATGTTTTTC.

This clone was seen more than once but under ten times. TCRdb's protein and the translated DNA diverge at residue 4; the protein reported here is the translation of the DNA. The chain has TRDV2 and TRDJ1, with 11 bases that match TRDD3. The CDR3 extends over 19 amino acids. CDR1 GEAIGNYY and CDR2 EKD come from the germline V gene. The CDR3 reads CACATAVVLGDKETDKLIF. The CDR3 DNA reads TGTGCCTGTGCCACCGCGGTGGTACTGGGGGATAAAGAAACCGATAAACTCATCTTT.

There are a few counts of this clone. The chain employs TRDV1 and TRDJ1; a possible D gene is TRDD2 (9 bases). The V gene's germline CDR1 is TSWWSYY and CDR2 QGS. There are 23 residues in the CDR3. V was clipped by 4 bases and J by 0 bases, with 36 bases between them. CDR3 loop: CALGAEGLPTNRIWGTHTDKLIF. In DNA form, the CDR3 reads TGTGCTCTTGGGGCCGAAGGCCTTCCTACCAACAGGATCTGGGGGACTCACACCGATAAACTCATCTTT.

This clone is medium-sized. The J gene is TRDJ1, the V gene TRDV1; 13 bases line up with TRDD3. V was clipped by 2 bases and J by 3 bases; unmatched bases: 15. This CDR3 contains 20 residues. CDR1 and CDR2 (germline): TSWWSYY, QGS. CDR3 sequence reads: CALGEFAKLGDTPRSDKLIF. CDR3 nucleotides: TGTGCTCTTGGGGAATTTGCAAAACTGGGGGATACGCCTAGGTCCGATAAACTCATCTTT.

This clone has only a few counts. The mismatch at residue 4 between this DNA's translation and the TCRdb protein of a much larger clone likely reflects a read error; the protein shown is translated from the DNA. The V and J genes are TRDV2 and TRDJ2; TRDD3 aligns across 8 bases. V was pared by 5 bases and J by 0 bases, with 10 bases of the junction left unmatched. CDR3 size: 17 residues. Germline CDR1 and CDR2: GEAIGNYY and EKD. CDR3 bases: TGTGCCTGTGTCTTACTGGGGGCTACCTCTTTGACAGCACAACTCTTCTTT. This sequence encodes CACVLLGATSLTAQLFF.

This clone occurred a few times. A read error likely explains why the TCRdb protein, taken from a much larger clone, differs from this DNA's translation at residue 4; the protein shown is translated from the DNA. This chain connects TRDV2 to TRDJ3, with TRDD3 matching over 9 bases. CDR1 and CDR2 (germline): GEAIGNYY, EKD. This CDR3 comprises 19 residues. The DNA of the CDR3 is TGTGCCTGTGCCACCTGGGGGATCCCCAGCTCCTGGGACACCCGACAGATGTTTTTC. Translated, it gives CACATWGIPSSWDTRQMFF.

By share of the sample, this clone is medium-sized (0.01 to 0.1%). A much bigger clone sits one base away, suggesting this may be a read error. The chain joins TRDV2 to TRDJ2, with 12 bases aligning to TRDD3. Germline CDR1 is GEAIGNYY and CDR2 is EKD. CDR3 length: 16 residues. CDR3 amino acids: CACDVLGDTLTARLFF. The CDR3 nucleotides are TGTGCCTGTGACGTACTGGGGGATACTTTGACAGCACGACTCTTCTTT.

This clone was detected a few times. This specimen includes other DNA sequences encoding the same CDR3. The chain uses TRAV29/DV5 and TRDJ1; 10 bases match TRDD3. CDR1 is NSMFDY, CDR2 ISSIKDK, per germline. Germline trimming cut 0 bases from V and 0 bases from J; bases unmatched to any gene: 14. The length of the CDR3 is 19 residues. The CDR3 DNA reads TGTGCAGCAAGCGCCACGGTACTGGGGGATGTAGAATACACCGATAAACTCATCTTT. As protein: CAASATVLGDVEYTDKLIF.